Shown below are 23 T cell receptor beta chains from a single sample sequenced in a study of beta chain features in type 1 diabetes. Regarding the study as a whole: Shortening of TCRB CDR3s, moderate but significant, appeared in all four CD4+ subsets of Type 1 diabetes patients.

These receptors have no identified antigens. Expressed TCRB transcripts got sequenced, as all isolated RNA was reverse transcribed. Sequencing used immunoSEQ multiplex PCR; TCRdb keeps in-frame clones, though not all of them. The table has 500,000 to 850,000 clones, 11% to 15% seen once. Sequencing used naive CD4+ T cells from blood. These receptors were taken from a man between 18 and 29 years old with type 1 diabetes.

The sample holds a few counts of this clone. The CDR3 here is CASSPMTNTEAFF. CDR3 DNA: TGTGCCAGCTCACCAATGACCAACACTGAAGCTTTCTTT. The chain carries TRBV18 and TRBJ1-1; no reliable D call. The CDR3 runs 13 residues. V lost 2 bases to trimming and J lost 2 bases, with 6 bases between them. Germline assignment: CDR1 KGHSH and CDR2 LQKENI.

V is TRBV7-2 and J is TRBJ1-2; D is perhaps TRBD1 (5 bases). Trimming pared 0 bases from V and 10 bases from J, leaving 24 bases between. The length of the CDR3 is 17 residues. The germline V gene has CDR1 SGHTA and CDR2 FQGNSA. The CDR3 here is CASSLARQTGGRPPYTF. The CDR3 bases are TGTGCCAGCAGCTTAGCCCGACAGACTGGTGGCAGGCCTCCCTACACCTTC.

The chain uses TRBV10-1 and TRBJ2-1; D is uncertain. CDR1 WNHNN and CDR2 SYGVQD come from the germline V gene (reference sequence). The CDR3 contains 14 residues. The V and J ends lost 5 bases and 0 bases respectively, with 8 bases between them. The chain's CDR3 is CASSLTRSYNEQFF. CDR3 DNA sequence: TGCGCCAGCAGTTTGACTCGCTCCTACAATGAGCAGTTCTTC.

This clone occurred a few times. The V and J genes are TRBV9 and TRBJ2-2; the D is unclear. The CDR3 has 14 residues. Germline V gene lookup returns CDR1 SGDLS and CDR2 YYNGEE. Trimming removed 5 bases from V and 4 bases from J, with 12 bases in between. The CDR3 is CASSRREGTGELFF. The CDR3 coding sequence is TGTGCCAGCAGTAGAAGGGAAGGCACCGGGGAGCTGTTTTTT.

The chain links TRBV5-1 to TRBJ1-4, with D perhaps TRBD1 (5 bases). The CDR3 is 14 amino acids. CDR1 SGHRS and CDR2 YFSETQ come from the germline V gene. The V and J ends lost 0 bases and 6 bases respectively, with 9 bases between them. In DNA form, the CDR3 reads TGCGCCAGCAGCTTGGATGAGGGACATGAAAAACTGTTTTTT. As protein: CASSLDEGHEKLFF.

The chain carries TRBV18 and TRBJ1-1; no clear D. Trimming cost V 1 base and J 0 bases, with 9 bases left between them. CDR3 length: 15 residues. Germline V CDR1 and CDR2: KGHSH, LQKENI. The CDR3 DNA follows: TGTGCCAGCTCACCACGTCGACCCATGAACACTGAAGCTTTCTTT. Translating it yields CASSPRRPMNTEAFF.

This clone has a handful of counts. The J gene is TRBJ2-4, the V gene TRBV11-2, with D possibly matching TRBD1 (5 bases). The V and J ends lost 4 bases and 14 bases respectively, with 15 bases between them. The length of the CDR3 is 12 residues. CDR1 and CDR2 from the germline V gene are SGHAT and FQNNGV. The DNA for the CDR3 is TGTGCCAGCAGCTCCAGTGGACAACCGGAGTACTTC. Encoded protein: CASSSSGQPEYF.

The V and J genes are TRBV30 and TRBJ1-1; D ambiguous. Germline V CDR1 and CDR2: GTSNPN, SVGIG (reference sequence). CDR3 length: 12 amino acids. V lost 3 bases to trimming and J lost 1 base, with 6 bases between them. CDR3 residues: CAWSNRNTEAFF. For the CDR3, the DNA is TGTGCCTGGAGCAACAGGAACACTGAAGCTTTCTTT.

The chain carries TRBV10-1 and TRBJ2-5; D not certain. This CDR3 has 14 amino acids. Germline V CDR1 and CDR2: WNHNN, SYGVQD (reference sequence). Trimming took off 3 bases at V and 2 bases at J, with 10 bases between the two ends. CDR3 in DNA: TGCGCCAGCAGTGACCCGTACGGGCAAGAGACCCAGTACTTC. Residues: CASSDPYGQETQYF.

This clone appeared a few times. The chain employs TRBV5-4 and TRBJ2-1, with 7 bases matching TRBD1. This CDR3 has 12 residues. Per germline, CDR1 SGHNT and CDR2 YYREEE (reference sequence). Unmatched junction bases numbered 6, after V lost 3 bases and J lost 12 bases. The DNA of the CDR3 is TGTGCCAGCAGCTCCTGGGACAGTGGGCAGTTCTTC. Encoded protein: CASSSWDSGQFF.

The rearrangement uses TRBV30 and TRBJ1-5; D gene ambiguous. The germline V gene has CDR1 GTSNPN and CDR2 SVGIG (reference sequence). Trimming took off 1 base at V and 6 bases at J, with 10 bases between the two ends. This CDR3 has 13 amino acids. Written as DNA, the CDR3 is TGTGCCTGGAGTGATGGCGGGTTTCAGCCCCAGCATTTT. Amino acids: CAWSDGGFQPQHF.

This clone was found a few times. The rearrangement joins TRBV11-1 to TRBJ2-3; no reliable D call. Looked up from germline, CDR1 is SGHAT and CDR2 is FQDESV (reference sequence). The CDR3 loop spans 14 amino acids. V lost 6 bases to trimming and J lost 4 bases, with 14 bases between them. This CDR3 reads CASSRSSSSDTQYF. In DNA, the CDR3 is TGTGCCAGCAGTCGAAGTTCTAGTTCAGATACGCAGTATTTT.

This chain links TRBV10-3 with TRBJ2-5; D is unclear. The CDR3 contains 13 residues. Germline values: CDR1 ENHRY, CDR2 SYGVKD. V dropped 6 bases and J dropped 5 bases, with 13 bases sitting between them. The CDR3 sequence: CAIRTRARETQYF. In DNA form, the CDR3 reads TGTGCCATCAGGACTCGGGCCCGGGAGACCCAGTACTTC.

In this sample, this clone turned up a few times. The chain employs TRBV28 and TRBJ2-3; possible D gene TRBD2, 6 bases. This CDR3 region has 17 residues. Germline V gene data show CDR1 as MDHEN and CDR2 as SYDVKM. The V and J ends lost 3 bases and 9 bases respectively, with 25 bases between them. CDR3 protein: CASSFLGGTPTLGTQYF. The CDR3 DNA is TGTGCCAGCAGTTTTTTGGGTGGGACTCCGACACTTGGGACGCAGTATTTT. Supplemented by reference TRBV28 and TRBJ2-3, the full variable domain reads DVKVTQSSRYLVKRTGEKVFLECVQDMDHENMFWYRQDPGLGLRLIYFSYDVKMKEKGDIPEGYSVSREKKERFSLILESASTNQTSMYLCASSFLGGTPTLGTQYFGPGTRLTVL.

This clone appeared a few times. The chain carries TRBV25-1 and TRBJ2-7, with a weak D call TRBD1 (6 bases). Germline CDR1 is MGHDK and CDR2 is SYGVNS. The CDR3 totals 13 residues. The V end lost 6 bases, the J end lost 2 bases, and 11 bases lay between the germline ends. This chain's CDR3 is CASRPQGAYEQYF. The CDR3 DNA is TGTGCCAGCAGACCACAGGGTGCCTACGAGCAGTACTTC.

This clone was detected a few times. CDR3 in amino acids: CASSDSPGSGYGYTF. The CDR3 DNA is TGTGCCAGCAGTGACTCTCCAGGGAGCGGCTATGGCTACACCTTC. This chain joins TRBV6-4 and TRBJ1-2; the D gene is possibly TRBD1 (5 bases). V lost 0 bases and J lost 4, with 12 bases in between. Germline loops: CDR1 MRHNA, CDR2 SNTAGT. This CDR3 is built from 15 residues.

The chain is built from TRBV5-1 and TRBJ1-1; a possible D gene is TRBD1 (6 bases). Germline lookup yields CDR1 SGHRS and CDR2 YFSETQ. V dropped 0 bases and J dropped 3 bases, with 15 bases sitting between them. The CDR3 sequence is 16 residues long. CDR3 region: CASSLDYRVSYTEAFF. In nucleotides, the CDR3 is TGCGCCAGCAGCTTGGATTACAGGGTATCGTACACTGAAGCTTTCTTT.

J is TRBJ1-5 and V is TRBV18; D remains unclear. With 3 bases removed from V and 3 bases from J, the gap between germline ends came to 15 bases. CDR3 length equals 16 residues. Germline V gene data show CDR1 as KGHSH and CDR2 as LQKENI. The CDR3 protein is CASSPNPGRDNQPQHF. CDR3 coding DNA: TGTGCCAGCTCACCGAACCCCGGACGGGACAATCAGCCCCAGCATTTT.

The rearrangement uses TRBV4-1 and TRBJ1-4; a possible D gene is TRBD1 (6 bases). The V and J ends lost 3 bases and 1 base respectively, with 12 bases between them. Germline CDR1 and CDR2: MGHRA and YSYEKL. The CDR3 loop spans 16 amino acids. Here the CDR3 reads CASSQPQGLTNEKLFF. Here the CDR3 DNA reads TGCGCCAGCAGCCAGCCACAGGGCCTAACTAATGAAAAACTGTTTTTT.

The chain employs TRBV7-9 and TRBJ2-1; TRBD2 matches at 8 bases. V lost 5 bases to trimming and J lost 1 base; unmatched junction nucleotides: 7. This CDR3 comprises 16 residues. Germline V gene lookup returns CDR1 SEHNR and CDR2 FQNEAQ (reference sequence). The CDR3: CASSPRGGRSYNEQFF. CDR3 coding DNA: TGTGCCAGCAGCCCCCGCGGGGGGAGGTCCTACAATGAGCAGTTCTTC.

This clone was found a few times. The rearrangement uses TRBV2 and TRBJ2-2; TRBD2 aligns across 10 bases. CDR3 size: 17 residues. V lost 7 bases to trimming and J lost 4 bases; unmatched junction nucleotides: 12. The germline V gene has CDR1 SNHLY and CDR2 FYNNEI. The CDR3 protein is CASTAPSGRKGTGELFF. In DNA, the CDR3 is TGTGCCAGCACCGCGCCTAGCGGGAGAAAGGGCACCGGGGAGCTGTTTTTT.

The chain recombines TRBV15 with TRBJ2-3, with D possibly TRBD2 on 6 matching bases. V gave up 5 bases and J gave up 2 bases, with 14 bases separating them. Germline loops: CDR1 LNHNV, CDR2 YYDKDF (reference sequence). The CDR3 has 15 amino acids. This chain's CDR3 is CATSPFSGVTDTQYF. CDR3 in DNA: TGTGCCACCAGCCCCTTTAGCGGAGTCACAGATACGCAGTATTTT. Variable domain in full (rest from reference TRBV15 and TRBJ2-3): DAMVIQNPRYQVTQFGKPVTLSCSQTLNHNVMYWYQQKSSQAPKLLFHYYDKDFNNEADTPDNFQSRRPNTSFCFLDIRSPGLGDTAMYLCATSPFSGVTDTQYFGPGTRLTVL.

The chain combines TRBV4-2 with TRBJ1-2; D perhaps matches TRBD1 (6 bases). V lost 5 bases, J lost 2 bases, and 15 bases lay in between. Germline lookup yields CDR1 LGHNA and CDR2 YNFKEQ. The CDR3 has 15 amino acids. The CDR3 reads CASSAEDSGNYGYTF. CDR3 sequence (DNA): TGTGCCAGCAGCGCTGAGGACAGTGGCAACTATGGCTACACCTTC.